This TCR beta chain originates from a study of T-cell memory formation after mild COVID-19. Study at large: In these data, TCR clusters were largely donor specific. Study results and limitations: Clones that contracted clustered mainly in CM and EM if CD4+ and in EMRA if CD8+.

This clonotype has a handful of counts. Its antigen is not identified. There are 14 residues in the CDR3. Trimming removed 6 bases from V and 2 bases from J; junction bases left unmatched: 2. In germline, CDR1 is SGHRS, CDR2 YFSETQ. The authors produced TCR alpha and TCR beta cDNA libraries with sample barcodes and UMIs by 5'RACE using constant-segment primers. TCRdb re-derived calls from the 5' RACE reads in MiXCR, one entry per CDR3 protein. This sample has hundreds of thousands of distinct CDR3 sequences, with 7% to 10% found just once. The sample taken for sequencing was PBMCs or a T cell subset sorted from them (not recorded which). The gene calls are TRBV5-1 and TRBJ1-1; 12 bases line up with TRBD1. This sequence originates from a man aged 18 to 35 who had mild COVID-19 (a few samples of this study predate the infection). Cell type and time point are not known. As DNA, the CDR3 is TGCGCCAGCACGGGACAGGGGGCAAACACTGAAGCTTTCTTT. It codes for CASTGQGANTEAFF.